This T cell receptor beta chain comes out of a study of cytomegalovirus exposure and HLA in healthy donors (dated by TCRdb to 2016 to 2017). Some background on the complete study: According to an earlier analysis of 587 of the donors, some 170 million T cells yielded roughly 100 million unique TCR beta sequences and about 300 Gb of sequence data. An early release covering more than 500 HLA-typed donors comprised approximately 290 gigabases of sequencing data and some 79 million unique TCR sequences. The genetic ancestry cluster associated with self-reported Caucasian donors included 80% to 90% of the 398 genotyped donors. The study aimed to test whether signatures of past pathogen exposure could be identified by cataloging public T cell receptors. Using immunosequencing, the study profiled T cell repertoires from about 610 subjects and related those repertoires to cytomegalovirus serostatus. In addition to the first cohort of 650 to 800 subjects, a separate validation cohort of 100 to 150 different subjects was used. The study combined high-throughput TCR immunosequencing, statistical association of individual TCRs with disease status, and machine learning to predict cytomegalovirus infection status. To study patterns of TCR occurrence, a later analysis re-analyzed previously published TCR beta repertoires from around 700 donors and added high-resolution HLA genotyping. Rather than using new phenotypic data, the later analysis identified candidate immune exposures from TCR beta sequences and from how often those sequences occurred across donors. An earlier analysis of 587 of the donors used high-throughput TCR beta sequencing to judge whether each TCR beta V gene segment behaved as functional or pseudogenic. Donor age, sex, ethnicity and CMV serostatus were collected together with the repertoire data. Genome-wide SNP genotypes for about three fifths of the 666 donors were used in a later genetic analysis, which treated that subset as a discovery cohort. Every repertoire in the discovery cohort had been generated on one and the same sequencing platform. HLA typing included class I and class II loci at four-digit resolution. The number of donors typed differed by locus, with 629-630 for A, B, C, DRB1 and DQB1, around 520 for DQA1, some 570 for DPA1, and about 450 for DPB1. Five DR-DQ haplotypes were treated as single units for association and clustering because of strong linkage in the cohort. Among over 350 genotyped donors of the cohort, an average of around 240,000 unique TCR beta nucleotide sequences were sequenced per donor, roughly a sixth of them non-productive. Here is what the overall study found, with its caveats: While some public TCRs were present in many individuals, most TCR sequences turned up only very rarely across donors. V-gene and J-gene trimming of TCR beta chains was associated with a missense DCLRE1C variant in a later genetic analysis, and the association was replicated in an independent cohort. A further reported finding was that TCR beta sequences accurately predicted the HLA-A and HLA-B alleles for most subjects in the first cohort. Because counts were too low, about 17 rarely observed V segments, including chromosome 9 orphons, were excluded from the earlier analysis of a few hundred of the donors. The only immune exposure information available for the cohort was CMV serostatus. At a false discovery rate of 0.05, a later analysis linked roughly 17,000 TCR beta sequences to specific HLA alleles. A later analysis reported that several top co-occurrence clusters appeared linked to parvovirus B19, influenza, CMV and Epstein-Barr virus. The authors suggested that the approach could potentially be generalized to other disease states and immunological phenotypes. In an earlier analysis of roughly 500 of the donors, most TCR beta V segments appeared in productive rearrangements about 87% or about 30% of the time, broadly matching IMGT annotations. In a later genetic analysis, fewer N-insertions in productive TCRs were reported among donors in an Asian-associated ancestry cluster than the roughly 700-donor mean. Because HLA typing was unavailable for some donors at each locus, only the typed subset was used in association tests. According to a later analysis, most CMV-associated TCR beta chains appeared to be HLA-restricted, and the HLA associations seemed to be driven largely by CMV exposure. Correlated functional status among segregating V segments might be attributable to linkage disequilibrium, but an unknown experimental factor could not be ruled out. A total of about 150 TCR beta chains were listed by the study as associated with cytomegalovirus. Sequencing depth was assumed to be roughly uniform across donors in the presence/absence analyses, though that assumption may not hold. Because the 87-base-pair reads could not distinguish some IMGT-functional V segments, including TRBV6-2 and TRBV6-3, those segments were excluded. The classifier was reported to diagnose cytomegalovirus status with high specificity and sensitivity in both the original and validation cohorts. A later analysis found that HLA-associated TCR beta chains were more clonally expanded and had lower generation probabilities than equally common non-associated chains. A cluster of highly shared sequence variants was judged likely to represent a technical artifact of the sequencing pipeline. In a later analysis, TCR association rates were found to vary across HLA loci, with the most associated TCRs seen for DRB1 alleles and the fewest for HLA-C alleles. Three of the identified cytomegalovirus-associated TCR beta chains were confirmed in vitro to be specific for cytomegalovirus antigens. This cohort had only TCR beta chains sequenced, and the lack of alpha or paired-chain data limited which features could be detected. Assigning TCR associations to individual alleles was difficult when HLA alleles, especially DR and DQ, strongly co-occurred.

The cohort comprised 550 to 700 healthy bone marrow donors. Cohort members were all nominally healthy when sampled, although unrecorded immune exposures were likely present. The donor tested CMV seropositive and was one of the 289 seropositive cohort members. Every donor gave a peripheral blood sample, and the peripheral blood mononuclear cells from that sample were used for TCR beta sequencing. The Qiagen DNeasy Blood Extraction Kit was used to extract genomic DNA from the blood cell samples. V loses 5 bases of germline sequence and J loses 9 bases, and the interval between the two ends is 14 bases. The CDR3 has 13 amino acids, counting the end cysteine and phenylalanine. The DNA shown is the 39-base CDR3, in frame from base 1. CDR1 and CDR2 are read off the germline V gene as SGHDN and FVKESK. The library was obtained by the immunoSEQ multiplex PCR assay. The multiplex PCR relied on a mix of 60 forward primers for TCR Vbeta segments and 13 reverse primers for TCR Jbeta segments. The CDR3 region of rearranged TCR beta genes was amplified from genomic DNA by a multiplex PCR assay. Amplified TCR beta libraries were sequenced as 87-base-pair reads on the Illumina HiSeq System. The authors' pipeline ran thus. A later analysis tallied roughly 78 million unique TCR beta chains across the 640 or so repertoires, and some 10 million of those chains were shared by two or more donors. Raw reads were error-corrected and collapsed into unique sequences with a nearest-neighbor algorithm that merged closely related sequences to remove PCR and sequencing errors. Alignment of CDR3 sequences to IMGT reference sequences was used to assign V, D and J gene segments. For a sequence to be retained, a match of at least six nucleotides to both a V gene segment and a J gene segment was required. Rearrangements were classified as productive when the CDR3 lacked stop codons and remained in frame with V and J, and all other rearrangements were classified as non-productive. CDR3 was defined according to IMGT convention as the region running from the second conserved V-encoded cysteine to the conserved J-encoded phenylalanine. The earlier analysis of roughly 590 of the donors excluded any sequence lacking an unambiguous match to a single V gene segment. An earlier analysis of about 590 of the donors classified V segments as functional when productive rearrangements were above 56.7% and as segregating when the standard deviation between donors was above 5%. A statistical classification framework was developed to diagnose cytomegalovirus status using the catalog of TCR beta chain sequences. In a later analysis, V and J genes were assigned by comparing TCR nucleotide sequences against IMGT/GENE-DB human TR gene sequences. Using the TCRdist pipeline, a later analysis assigned CDR3 sequences along with most-parsimonious VDJ recombination scenarios. In a later analysis, every TCR beta chain was defined by the combination of its CDR3 amino acid sequence and its V-gene family, and reads without a unique V-gene family were dropped. As a way to deal with suspected cross-contamination and a sequencing artifact, a later analysis dropped under 600 nucleotide sequences that were highly shared and had low generation probability. In a later analysis, a clonal expansion index was calculated for each public chain from normalized within-repertoire ranks of inferred template counts. In a later analysis, generation probabilities were computed with a VDJ recombination model fitted to out-of-frame rearrangements, and the resulting probabilities were checked against IGoR. A later analysis scored TCR-TCR, TCR-HLA and TCR-CMV co-occurrence with hypergeometric tests, applying a repertoire-size bias correction to TCR pairs. To estimate false discovery rates, a later analysis permuted the HLA or CMV assignments 20 times. In a later analysis, co-occurring TCRs were grouped using DBSCAN, with TCRdist sequence similarity added in when clustering inside HLA-allele-positive subsets. For co-occurrence clustering, repertoires with fewer than 30,000 or more than 120,000 public chains were excluded, along with about five repertoires with anomalous nucleotide sharing. Drawn from immuneACCESS, this table holds only the in-frame rearrangements with V and J called that TCRdb kept. Clones are partly lost; checked studies trace under half to an unresolved V gene and leave the rest unexplained. The V and J calls and clone size come from that table; D and trimming were worked out from the DNA. Within this sample are about 38,000 clones, with around three fifths of them counted one time only. Roughly 18% of the sample rests with the top ten.

A word on this clone: This clone's antigen is unknown. It has no much larger one-base neighbor in the sample; base qualities were not kept.

The chain is encoded by TRBV14 joined to TRBJ2-1, with no reliable assignment of the D segment. The clonotype comes from a man aged 50-60 years in good health and CMV-seropositive. Sequencing input: PBMCs. CDR3 reads: CASSASLAGEQFF. The nucleotide sequence is TGTGCCAGCAGCGCCTCCCTGGCAGGTGAGCAGTTCTTC.